A single sample gave rise to the 10 T cell receptor beta chains below, sequenced in a study of metastatic and nonmetastatic thyroid tumors. TCRdb ran MiXCR on the PCR reads. The table lists roughly 23,000 clones, roughly 21% of them singletons, with approximately 12% in the top ten. No treatment had been given to any patient before thyroid surgery. The specimen was blood. The receptors shown here come from a male donor with papillary thyroid cancer or a benign thyroid nodule (not recorded which). Some clones in this sample may be carry-over from other donors' samples.

This clone was recorded many times. The rearrangement links TRBV25-1 to TRBJ2-2; D gene unclear. V was cut by 5 bases and J by 9 bases, with 19 bases left in between. CDR3 size: 15 residues. CDR1 is MGHDK, CDR2 SYGVNS, per germline. CDR3 residues: CASSYAWGLDRELFF. CDR3 nucleotide sequence: TGTGCCAGCAGTTACGCGTGGGGATTGGATAGGGAGCTGTTTTTT. The full variable domain, its missing parts supplied by reference TRBV25-1 and TRBJ2-2, is EADIYQTPRYLVIGTGKKITLECSQTMGHDKMYWYQQDPGMELHLIHYSYGVNSTEKGDLSSESTVSRIRTEHFPLTLESARPSHTSQYLCASSYAWGLDRELFFGEGSRLTVL.

This clone is labeled as medium-sized. The rearrangement joins TRBV19 to TRBJ2-3, with TRBD2 as a possible D gene (5 bases). The CDR3 sequence is 14 residues long. Germline CDR1 reads LNHDA; CDR2 reads SQIVND (reference sequence). V shed 4 bases and J shed 2 bases, with 10 bases lying between them. The CDR3 bases are TGTGCCAGTAGTAAACAGCGGACCACAGATACGCAGTATTTT. Translated, it gives CASSKQRTTDTQYF.

The sample holds one count of this clone. The V gene is TRBV9, the J gene TRBJ1-1; D call uncertain. This CDR3 comprises 15 residues. Trimming removed 0 bases from V and 4 bases from J, with 13 bases in between. The V gene's germline CDR1 is SGDLS and CDR2 YYNGEE. DNA of the CDR3: TGTGCCAGCAGCGTAGGGGTTCAATCGGGCACTGAAGCTTTCTTT. It encodes CASSVGVQSGTEAFF.

The genes are TRBV20-1 and TRBJ1-5, with 7 bases lining up with TRBD1. V lost 4 bases and J lost 0; bases outside the gene matches: 6. CDR3 length equals 15 residues. Germline CDR1 and CDR2: DFQATT and SNEGSKA (reference sequence). The CDR3 region is CSAKRTGNSNQPQHF. DNA of the CDR3: TGCAGTGCTAAAAGGACAGGCAATAGCAATCAGCCCCAGCATTTT.

This clone was observed many times. This sequence joins TRBV7-2 and TRBJ1-2; TRBD1 agrees at 9 bases. The CDR3 has 13 amino acids. Germline CDR1 SGHTA, CDR2 FQGNSA. J was trimmed by 8 bases and V by 9 bases; bases with no gene match: 10. The DNA of the CDR3 is TGTGCCAGTTTTACAGGGGGCGCGTTAGGCTACACCTTC. Protein sequence: CASFTGGALGYTF.

This clone was counted at least ten times. This rearrangement joins TRBV6-1 to TRBJ2-1; D possibly corresponds to TRBD1 (6 bases). The CDR3 runs 13 residues. The germline gives CDR1 MNHNS, CDR2 SASEGT. Trimming removed 6 bases at V and 2 bases at J, with 8 bases between. The CDR3 coding sequence is TGTGCCAGCAGGACAGGCCCCTACAATGAGCAGTTCTTC. Translating it yields CASRTGPYNEQFF.

The sample holds a few counts of this clone. A much larger clonotype is one base distant, so this may be a read error. The chain couples TRBV7-3 to TRBJ2-1; a possible D gene is TRBD2 (7 bases). Germline CDR1 reads SGHTA; CDR2 reads FQGTGA. The CDR3 spans 13 residues. Here the CDR3 DNA reads TGTGCCATCAGCTTAGGGGGGGCAGGTGAGCAGTTCTTC. Translated: CAISLGGAGEQFF.

The CDR3 region is CASSTGYEQYF. CDR3 nucleotides: TGCGCCAGCAGCACAGGGTACGAGCAGTACTTC. The chain combines TRBV5-1 with TRBJ2-7, with TRBD1 as a possible D gene (6 bases). The CDR3 length is 11 residues. V dropped 4 bases and J dropped 4 bases, with 6 bases sitting between them. Germline V CDR1 and CDR2: SGHRS, YFSETQ.

The chain has TRBV6-1 and TRBJ2-7; TRBD2 agrees at 14 bases. In germline, CDR1 is MNHNS, CDR2 SASEGT. The CDR3 spans 16 residues. The J segment lost 2 bases and the V segment lost 7 bases, leaving 7 bases of the junction unmatched. CDR3 sequence (DNA): TGTGCCAGCAACGGACTAGCGGGGGGCTGGCCCTACGAGCAGTACTTC. Amino acids: CASNGLAGGWPYEQYF.

The chain links TRBV5-1 to TRBJ1-5, with D tentatively TRBD1 (6 bases). Deletions cut 0 bases from V and 0 bases from J, with 13 bases between. CDR3 size: 17 residues. The germline V gene encodes CDR1 SGHRS and CDR2 YFSETQ. CDR3 nucleotide sequence: TGCGCCAGCAGCTTGGGGGCCGGGACACATAGCAATCAGCCCCAGCATTTT. Protein product: CASSLGAGTHSNQPQHF.